This T cell receptor beta chain was recorded in a study of Ad26.COV2.S vaccination and SARS-CoV-2 variants. Specified treatment: about 20 received Ad26.COV2.S at low or high dose, single or two shots; about 5 received placebo; per-sample allocation not given. Day 63 after the first vaccine or placebo injection was the time point for sampling. The vaccine antigen was prefusion-stabilized Wuhan SARS-CoV-2 spike. The repertoire was sequenced with immunoSEQ multiplex PCR; TCRdb's copy has only in-frame clones and lacks some. Here the sample spans some 340,000 clones, 70% to 90% being singletons. V gave up 0 bases and J gave up 3 bases, with 14 bases separating them. The germline V gene has CDR1 SGHDT and CDR2 YYEEEE. There are 16 residues in the CDR3.

The chain is built from TRBV5-6 and TRBJ2-3; D remains unclear. The TCR was taken from a person between 18 and 59 years old who received the Ad26.COV2.S COVID-19 vaccine or a placebo. Sequences were derived from peripheral blood, sampled in a trial of Ad26.COV2.S vaccine versus placebo. The chain's CDR3 is CASSLGTNAITDTQYF. The CDR3 DNA follows: TGTGCCAGCAGCTTGGGTACAAACGCGATAACAGATACGCAGTATTTT. The whole variable domain, filled in from reference TRBV5-6 and TRBJ2-3, reads DAGVTQSPTHLIKTRGQQVTLRCSPKSGHDTVSWYQQALGQGPQFIFQYYEEEERQRGNFPDRFSGHQFPNYSSELNVNALLLGDSALYLCASSLGTNAITDTQYFGPGTRLTVL.